This T cell receptor beta chain stems from a study of blood T cell repertoires in COVID-19. Study-wide context: Acute-phase and convalescent COVID-19 samples originated in the United States, Italy and Spain.

Assay: immunoSEQ multiplex PCR; the TCRdb copy retains only in-frame clones and omits some. This table has about 78,000 clones, over 70% appearing once. This TCR was recovered from a human donor in a cohort sampled during active COVID-19. Sequenced material: peripheral blood.

In DNA, the CDR3 is TGTGCCAGCAGCTTAGATTACAGGGGGCAGGCTCAGCCCCAGCATTTT. Its translation: CASSLDYRGQAQPQHF. The chain joins TRBV7-2 to TRBJ1-5, with TRBD1 matching 9 bases. The junction had 7 bases not matched to a gene; V was cut back by 1 base and J by 6 bases. Germline loops: CDR1 SGHTA, CDR2 FQGNSA. The CDR3 is 16 amino acids.